This T cell receptor (beta chain) was retrieved from a study of OX40 agonist ivuxolimab in advanced cancers. Looking at the study overall: It was ivuxolimab, an agonistic anti-OX40 (CD134) antibody, that patients were treated with. Patients undergoing dose escalation presented with hepatocellular carcinoma, melanoma, renal cell or head and neck cancer. Regarding the study as a whole: With doses of 0.1 to 3.0 mg/kg, CD4+ and CD8+ blood T cells had undergone clonal expansion by week 6.

The data were produced by immunoSEQ multiplex PCR, yet TCRdb's version contains in-frame clones alone and is incomplete. The repertoire has 60,000 or so clones, almost 95% of them found once; the top ten carry roughly 18%. Concerning this clone itself: Antigen: not known.

The germline V gene encodes CDR1 SGHDN and CDR2 FVKESK. V lost 0 bases to trimming and J lost 7 bases; unmatched junction nucleotides: 13. This CDR3 has 17 residues. Patients had blood sampled at baseline and again on cycle 4 day 1 and cycle 7 day 1. This clonotype was sampled from an adult with an advanced solid tumor such as melanoma, head and neck, liver or kidney cancer. This chain connects TRBV14 to TRBJ2-7, with TRBD2 identical over 9 bases. The source material was CD4+ or CD8+ T cells sorted from blood, sampled in a trial of the OX40 agonist ivuxolimab. CDR3 region: CASSQDEVIAGEGEQYF. As DNA, the CDR3 is TGTGCCAGCAGCCAAGATGAAGTGATAGCGGGAGAGGGGGAGCAGTACTTC.